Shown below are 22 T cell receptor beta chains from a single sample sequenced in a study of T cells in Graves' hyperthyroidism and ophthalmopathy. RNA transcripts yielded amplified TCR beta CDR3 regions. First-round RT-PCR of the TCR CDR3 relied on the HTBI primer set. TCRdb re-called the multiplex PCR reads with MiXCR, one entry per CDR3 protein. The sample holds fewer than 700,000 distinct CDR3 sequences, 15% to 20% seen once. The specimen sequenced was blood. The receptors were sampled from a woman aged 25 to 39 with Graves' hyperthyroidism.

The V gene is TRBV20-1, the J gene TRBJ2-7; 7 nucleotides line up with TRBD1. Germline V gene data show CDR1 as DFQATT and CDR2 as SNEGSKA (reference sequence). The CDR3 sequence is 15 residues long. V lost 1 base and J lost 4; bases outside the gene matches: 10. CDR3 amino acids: CSARVPGQSSYEQYF. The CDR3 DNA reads TGCAGTGCTAGAGTCCCGGGACAGAGTTCTTACGAGCAGTACTTC.

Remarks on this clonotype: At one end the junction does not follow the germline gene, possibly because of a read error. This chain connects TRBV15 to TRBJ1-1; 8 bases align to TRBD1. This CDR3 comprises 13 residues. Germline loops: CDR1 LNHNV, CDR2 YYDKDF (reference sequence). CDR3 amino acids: CATSGETGGEAFF. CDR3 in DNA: TGTGCCACCAGCGGAGAAACAGGGGGTGAAGCTTTCTTT.

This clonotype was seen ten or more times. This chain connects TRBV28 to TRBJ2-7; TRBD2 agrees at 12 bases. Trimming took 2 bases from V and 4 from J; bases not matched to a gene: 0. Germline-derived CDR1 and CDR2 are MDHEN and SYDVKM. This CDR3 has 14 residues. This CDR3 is CASSLGLAGYEQYF. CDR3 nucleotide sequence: TGTGCCAGCAGTTTAGGACTAGCGGGATACGAGCAGTACTTC.

CDR3 DNA sequence: TGTGCCAGCAGCCAATCTAGCGTCGGGGAGCTGTTTTTT. It specifies CASSQSSVGELFF. This rearrangement joins TRBV14 to TRBJ2-2, with D possibly matching TRBD2 (6 bases). CDR1 is SGHDN, CDR2 FVKESK, per germline. This CDR3 contains 13 residues. V shed 2 bases and J shed 7 bases, with 8 bases lying between them.

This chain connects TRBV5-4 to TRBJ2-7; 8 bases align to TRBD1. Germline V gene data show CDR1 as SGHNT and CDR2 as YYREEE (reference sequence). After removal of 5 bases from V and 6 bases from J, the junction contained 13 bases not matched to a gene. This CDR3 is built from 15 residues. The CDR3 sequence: CASRAGQEWYREQYF. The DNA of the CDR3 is TGTGCCAGCAGGGCGGGACAGGAATGGTATCGCGAGCAGTACTTC.

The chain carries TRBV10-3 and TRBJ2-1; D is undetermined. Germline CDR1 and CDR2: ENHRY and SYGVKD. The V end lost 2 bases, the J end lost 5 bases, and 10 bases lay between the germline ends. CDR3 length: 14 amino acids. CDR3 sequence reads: CAISEGLTDNEQFF. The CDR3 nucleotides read TGTGCCATCAGTGAGGGGCTGACGGACAATGAGCAGTTCTTC.

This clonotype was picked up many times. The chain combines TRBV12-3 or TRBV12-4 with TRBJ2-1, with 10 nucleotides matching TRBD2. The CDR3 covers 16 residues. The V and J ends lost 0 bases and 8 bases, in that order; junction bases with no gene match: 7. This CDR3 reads CASSLASGRQRDEQFF. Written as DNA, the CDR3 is TGTGCCAGCAGTTTAGCTAGCGGGAGGCAGCGCGATGAGCAGTTCTTC.

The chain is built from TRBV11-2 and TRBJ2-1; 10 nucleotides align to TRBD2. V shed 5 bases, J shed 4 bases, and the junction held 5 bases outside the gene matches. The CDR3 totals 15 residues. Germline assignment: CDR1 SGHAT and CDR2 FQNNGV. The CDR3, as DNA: TGTGCCAGCAGCCATAGCGGGAGGACTTACAATGAGCAGTTCTTC. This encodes CASSHSGRTYNEQFF. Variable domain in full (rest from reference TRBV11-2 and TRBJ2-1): EAGVAQSPRYKIIEKRQSVAFWCNPISGHATLYWYQQILGQGPKLLIQFQNNGVVDDSQLPKDRFSAERLKGVDSTLKIQPAKLEDSAVYLCASSHSGRTYNEQFFGPGTRLTVL.

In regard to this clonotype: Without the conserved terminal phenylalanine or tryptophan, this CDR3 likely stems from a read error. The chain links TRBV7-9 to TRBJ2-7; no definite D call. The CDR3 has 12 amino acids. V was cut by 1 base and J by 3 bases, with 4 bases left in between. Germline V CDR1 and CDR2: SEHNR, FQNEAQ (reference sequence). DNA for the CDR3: TGTGCCAGCAGCTTAGTGGACTACGAGCAGTACCTC. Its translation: CASSLVDYEQYL.

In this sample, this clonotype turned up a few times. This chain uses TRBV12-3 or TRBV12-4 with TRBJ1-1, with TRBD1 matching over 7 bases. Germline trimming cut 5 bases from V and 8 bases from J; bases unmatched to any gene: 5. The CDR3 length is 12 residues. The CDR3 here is CASSMTGSEAFF. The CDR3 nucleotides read TGTGCCAGCAGTATGACAGGGTCGGAAGCTTTCTTT.

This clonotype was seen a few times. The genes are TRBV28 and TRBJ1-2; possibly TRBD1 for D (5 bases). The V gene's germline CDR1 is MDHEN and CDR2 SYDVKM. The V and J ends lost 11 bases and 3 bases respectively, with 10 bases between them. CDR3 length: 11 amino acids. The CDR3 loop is CAARDYYGYTF. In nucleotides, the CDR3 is TGTGCCGCCCGGGACTACTATGGCTACACCTTC.

CDR3 region: CASSLGQTATGELFF. CDR3 DNA sequence: TGCGCCAGCAGCTTGGGACAGACCGCCACCGGGGAGCTGTTTTTT. The rearrangement joins TRBV5-1 to TRBJ2-2; D is perhaps TRBD1 (5 bases). The V gene's germline CDR1 is SGHRS and CDR2 YFSETQ. V was shortened by 0 bases and J by 4 bases, with 10 bases between the two germline ends. The length of the CDR3 is 15 residues.

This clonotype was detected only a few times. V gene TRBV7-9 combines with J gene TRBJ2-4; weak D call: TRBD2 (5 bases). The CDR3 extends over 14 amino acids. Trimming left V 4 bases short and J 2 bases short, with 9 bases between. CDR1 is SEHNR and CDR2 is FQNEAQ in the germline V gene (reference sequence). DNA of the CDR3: TGTGCCAGCAGCTCTACGGGGACCAAAAACATTCAGTACTTC. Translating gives CASSSTGTKNIQYF.

CDR3 bases: TGCAGTGCTAGATATCGGACAGGGGGAACCAATCAGCCCCAGCATTTT. Translating gives CSARYRTGGTNQPQHF. The rearrangement links TRBV20-1 to TRBJ1-5; TRBD1 agrees at 10 bases. Germline-derived CDR1 and CDR2 are DFQATT and SNEGSKA (reference sequence). CDR3 length: 16 residues. V was clipped by 2 bases and J by 3 bases; unmatched bases: 7.

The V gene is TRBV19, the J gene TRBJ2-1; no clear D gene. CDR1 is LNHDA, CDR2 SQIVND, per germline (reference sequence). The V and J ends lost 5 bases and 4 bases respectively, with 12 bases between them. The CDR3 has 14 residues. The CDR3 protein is CASSVSAEYNEQFF. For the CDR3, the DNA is TGTGCCAGTAGTGTCAGCGCAGAGTACAATGAGCAGTTCTTC.

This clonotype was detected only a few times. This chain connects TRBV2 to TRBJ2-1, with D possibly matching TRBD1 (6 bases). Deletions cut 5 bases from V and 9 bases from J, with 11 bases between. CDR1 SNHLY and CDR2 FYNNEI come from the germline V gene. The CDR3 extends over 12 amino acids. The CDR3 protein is CASSTGSGEQFF. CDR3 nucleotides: TGTGCCAGCAGTACAGGGAGTGGTGAGCAGTTCTTC.

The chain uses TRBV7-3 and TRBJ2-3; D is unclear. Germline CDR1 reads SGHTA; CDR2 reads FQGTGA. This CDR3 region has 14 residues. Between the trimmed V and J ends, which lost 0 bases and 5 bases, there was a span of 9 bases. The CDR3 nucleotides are TGTGCCAGCAGCTTAACGCCCGATGTAGATACGCAGTATTTT. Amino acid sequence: CASSLTPDVDTQYF.

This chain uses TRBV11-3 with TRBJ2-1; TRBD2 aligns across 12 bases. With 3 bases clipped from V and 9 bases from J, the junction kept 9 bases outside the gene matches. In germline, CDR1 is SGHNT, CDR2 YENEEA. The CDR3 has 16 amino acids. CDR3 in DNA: TGTGCCAGCAGCTTTCCTTTGACTAGCGGGAGTGGTGAGCAGTTCTTC. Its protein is CASSFPLTSGSGEQFF.

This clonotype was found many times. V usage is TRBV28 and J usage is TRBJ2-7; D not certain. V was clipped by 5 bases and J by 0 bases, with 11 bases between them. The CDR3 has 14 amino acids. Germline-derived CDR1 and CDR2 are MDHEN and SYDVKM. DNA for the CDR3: TGTGCCAGCAGTCCCGGAGATAACTCCTACGAGCAGTACTTC. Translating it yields CASSPGDNSYEQYF.

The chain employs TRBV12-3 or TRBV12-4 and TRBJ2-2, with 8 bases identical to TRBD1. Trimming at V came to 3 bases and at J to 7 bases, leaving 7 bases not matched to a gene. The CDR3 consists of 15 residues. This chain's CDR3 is CASSFSQGAIGELFF. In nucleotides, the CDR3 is TGTGCCAGCAGTTTTAGCCAGGGGGCTATCGGGGAGCTGTTTTTT.

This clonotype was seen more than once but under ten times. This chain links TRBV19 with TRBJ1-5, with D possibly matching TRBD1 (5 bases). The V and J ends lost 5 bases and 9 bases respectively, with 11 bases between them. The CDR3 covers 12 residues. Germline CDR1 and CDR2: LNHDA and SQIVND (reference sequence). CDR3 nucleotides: TGTGCCAGTAGTCACCGGGACTTGCCCCAGCATTTT. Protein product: CASSHRDLPQHF.

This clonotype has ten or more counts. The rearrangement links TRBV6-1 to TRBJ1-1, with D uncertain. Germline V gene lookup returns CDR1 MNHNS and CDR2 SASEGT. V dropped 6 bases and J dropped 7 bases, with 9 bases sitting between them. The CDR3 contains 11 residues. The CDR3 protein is CASRNENEAFF. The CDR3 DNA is TGTGCCAGCAGAAACGAGAATGAAGCTTTCTTT.